This TCR beta chain was sequenced for a study of shared clonotypes between healthy human individuals. Study results and limitations: The study sampled only blood, and tissue repertoires likely differ. Memory subsets generally showed lower estimated richness than naive subsets.

Germline V lookup: CDR1 SEHNR, CDR2 FQNEAQ (reference sequence). The CDR3 is made up of 15 amino acids. The trim removed 1 base at V and 4 bases at J, leaving 2 bases unmatched. In the sorted-subset replicate PCRs, 150 to 250 ng DNA, tens of thousands of T cell genomes, was used. In the authors' methods: Quality scores were absent from the junction-only immunoSEQ sequences, so filtering differed. This table comes from immunoSEQ multiplex PCR, and its TCRdb copy is limited to in-frame clones, with some not included. That table gives V, J and clone size, and the DNA gave D and trimming. Counted here are about 380,000 clones, 96% occurring once; the ten biggest clones make up less than 0.35%. In regard to this clone: Its antigen remains unknown.

Sequenced input: memory CD8+ T cells sorted from blood. Subset defined: CD45RO+ cells pooled with CCR7-negative TemRA cells. The chain carries TRBV7-9 and TRBJ2-3, with 10 bases aligning to TRBD1. This receptor was taken from a man aged 25-45 years in good health. CDR3 region: CASSLGDRGADTQYF. The DNA of the CDR3 is TGTGCCAGCAGCTTAGGGGACAGGGGTGCAGATACGCAGTATTTT.